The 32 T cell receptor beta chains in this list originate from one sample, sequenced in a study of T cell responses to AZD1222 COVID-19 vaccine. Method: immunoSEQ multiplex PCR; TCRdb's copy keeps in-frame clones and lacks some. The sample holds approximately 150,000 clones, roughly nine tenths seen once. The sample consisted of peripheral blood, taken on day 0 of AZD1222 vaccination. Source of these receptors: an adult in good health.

The CDR3 here is CASSSGDRGRGRYEKLFF. The CDR3, as DNA: TGTGCCAGCAGCTCAGGGGACAGGGGGAGGGGGCGATATGAAAAACTGTTTTTT. The chain employs TRBV7-8 and TRBJ1-4, with TRBD1 identical over 11 bases. Germline loops: CDR1 SGHVS, CDR2 FQNEAQ. This CDR3 is built from 18 residues. The junction had 13 bases not matched to a gene; V was cut back by 4 bases and J by 6 bases.

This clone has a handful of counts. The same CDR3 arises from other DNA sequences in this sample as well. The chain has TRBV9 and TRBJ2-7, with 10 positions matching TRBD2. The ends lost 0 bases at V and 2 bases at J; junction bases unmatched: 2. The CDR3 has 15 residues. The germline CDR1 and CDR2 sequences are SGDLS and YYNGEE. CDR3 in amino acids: CASSVGSGGAYEQYF. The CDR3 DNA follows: TGTGCCAGCAGCGTAGGGAGCGGGGGGGCCTACGAGCAGTACTTC.

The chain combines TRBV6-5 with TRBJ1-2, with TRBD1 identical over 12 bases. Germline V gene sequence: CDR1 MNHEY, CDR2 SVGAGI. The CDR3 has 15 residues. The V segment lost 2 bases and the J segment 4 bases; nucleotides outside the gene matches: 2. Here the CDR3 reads CASSYGTGGLYGYTF. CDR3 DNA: TGTGCCAGCAGTTACGGGACAGGGGGCCTCTATGGCTACACCTTC.

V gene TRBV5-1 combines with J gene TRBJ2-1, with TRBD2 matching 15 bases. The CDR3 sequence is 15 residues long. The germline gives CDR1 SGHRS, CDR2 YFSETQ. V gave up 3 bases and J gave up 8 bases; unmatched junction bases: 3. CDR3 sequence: CASSSRTSGGDEQFF. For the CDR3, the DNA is TGCGCCAGCAGCTCTAGGACTAGCGGGGGGGATGAGCAGTTCTTC. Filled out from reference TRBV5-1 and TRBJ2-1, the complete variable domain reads KAGVTQTPRYLIKTRGQQVTLSCSPISGHRSVSWYQQTPGQGLQFLFEYFSETQRNKGNFPGRFSGRQFSNSRSEMNVSTLELGDSALYLCASSSRTSGGDEQFFGPGTRLTVL.

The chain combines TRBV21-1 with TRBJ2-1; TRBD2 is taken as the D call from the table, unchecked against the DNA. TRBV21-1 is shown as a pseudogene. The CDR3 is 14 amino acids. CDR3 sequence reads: CASDSGGDHNEQFF. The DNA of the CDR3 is TGTGCCAGCGACAGCGGGGGGGACCACAATGAGCAGTTCTTC.

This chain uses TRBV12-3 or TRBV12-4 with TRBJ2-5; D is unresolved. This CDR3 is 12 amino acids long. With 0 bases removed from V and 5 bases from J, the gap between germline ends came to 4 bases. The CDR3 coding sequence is TGTGCCAGCAGTTTAGCCGCCGAGACCCAGTACTTC. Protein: CASSLAAETQYF.

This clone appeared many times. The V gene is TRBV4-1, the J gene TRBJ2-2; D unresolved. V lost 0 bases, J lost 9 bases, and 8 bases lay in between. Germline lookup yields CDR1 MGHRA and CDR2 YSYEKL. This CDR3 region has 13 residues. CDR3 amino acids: CASSQDNERELFF. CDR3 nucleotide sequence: TGCGCCAGCAGCCAAGATAACGAGAGGGAGCTGTTTTTT.

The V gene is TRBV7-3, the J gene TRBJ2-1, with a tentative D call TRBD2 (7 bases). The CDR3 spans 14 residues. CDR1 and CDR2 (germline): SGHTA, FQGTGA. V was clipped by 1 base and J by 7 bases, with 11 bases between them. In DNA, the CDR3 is TGTGCCAGCAGCTTAATAGGGGGGGCAAATGAGCAGTTCTTC. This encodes CASSLIGGANEQFF.

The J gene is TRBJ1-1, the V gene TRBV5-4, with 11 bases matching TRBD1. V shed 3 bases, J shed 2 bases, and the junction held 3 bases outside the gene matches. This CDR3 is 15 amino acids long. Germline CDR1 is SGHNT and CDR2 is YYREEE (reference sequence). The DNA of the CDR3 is TGTGCCAGCAGCTGGGACAGGGGGGAAAACACTGAAGCTTTCTTT. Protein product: CASSWDRGENTEAFF.

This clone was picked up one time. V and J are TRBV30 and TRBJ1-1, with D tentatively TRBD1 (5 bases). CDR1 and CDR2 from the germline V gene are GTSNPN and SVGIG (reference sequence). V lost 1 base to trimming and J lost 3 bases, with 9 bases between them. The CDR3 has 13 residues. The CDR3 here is CAWSGQHDTEAFF. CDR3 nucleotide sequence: TGTGCCTGGAGTGGACAGCATGACACTGAAGCTTTCTTT.

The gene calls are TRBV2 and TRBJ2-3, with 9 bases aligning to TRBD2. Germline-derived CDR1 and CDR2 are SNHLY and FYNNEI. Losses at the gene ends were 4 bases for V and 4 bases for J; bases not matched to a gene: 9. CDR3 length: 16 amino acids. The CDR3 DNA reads TGTGCCAGCAGTGGGTATGCGGGGGGGCCCGCAGATACGCAGTATTTT. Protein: CASSGYAGGPADTQYF.

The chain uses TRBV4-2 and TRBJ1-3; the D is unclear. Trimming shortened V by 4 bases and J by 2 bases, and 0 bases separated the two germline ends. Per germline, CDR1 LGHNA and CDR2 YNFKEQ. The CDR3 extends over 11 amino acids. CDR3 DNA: TGTGCCAGCAGCCCTGGAAACACCATATATTTT. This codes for CASSPGNTIYF.

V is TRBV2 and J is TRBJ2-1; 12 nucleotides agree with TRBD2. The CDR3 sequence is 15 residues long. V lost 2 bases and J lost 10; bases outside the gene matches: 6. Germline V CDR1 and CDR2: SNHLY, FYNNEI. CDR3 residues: CASSEMTSGGREQFF. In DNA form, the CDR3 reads TGTGCCAGCAGTGAAATGACTAGCGGGGGTAGGGAGCAGTTCTTC.

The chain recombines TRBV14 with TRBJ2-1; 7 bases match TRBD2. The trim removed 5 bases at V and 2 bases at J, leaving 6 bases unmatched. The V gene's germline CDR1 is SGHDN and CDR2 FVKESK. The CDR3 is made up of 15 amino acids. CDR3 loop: CASSTGLDTYNEQFF. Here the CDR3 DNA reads TGTGCCAGCAGCACTGGACTAGACACCTACAATGAGCAGTTCTTC. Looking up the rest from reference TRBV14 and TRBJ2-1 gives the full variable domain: EAGVTQFPSHSVIEKGQTVTLRCDPISGHDNLYWYRRVMGKEIKFLLHFVKESKQDESGMPNNRFLAERTGGTYSTLKVQPAELEDSGVYFCASSTGLDTYNEQFFGPGTRLTVL.

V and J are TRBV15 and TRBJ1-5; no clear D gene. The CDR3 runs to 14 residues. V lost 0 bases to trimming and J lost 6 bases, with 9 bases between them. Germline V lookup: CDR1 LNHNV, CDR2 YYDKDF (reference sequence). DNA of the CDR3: TGTGCCACCAGCAGAGATCTCGACACTCAGCCCCAGCATTTT. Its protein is CATSRDLDTQPQHF.

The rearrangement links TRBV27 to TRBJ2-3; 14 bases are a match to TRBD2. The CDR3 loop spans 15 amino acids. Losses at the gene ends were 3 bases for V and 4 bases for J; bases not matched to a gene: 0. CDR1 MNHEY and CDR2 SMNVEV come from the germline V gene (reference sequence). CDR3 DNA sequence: TGTGCCAGCAGTTTGACTAGCGGGGGGGCAGATACGCAGTATTTT. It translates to CASSLTSGGADTQYF.

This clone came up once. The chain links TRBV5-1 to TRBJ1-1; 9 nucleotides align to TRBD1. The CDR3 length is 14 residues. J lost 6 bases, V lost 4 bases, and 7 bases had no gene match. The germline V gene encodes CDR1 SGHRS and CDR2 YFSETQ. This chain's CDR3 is CASSPGTGPSEAFF. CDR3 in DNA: TGCGCCAGCAGCCCCGGGACAGGGCCTTCTGAAGCTTTCTTT.

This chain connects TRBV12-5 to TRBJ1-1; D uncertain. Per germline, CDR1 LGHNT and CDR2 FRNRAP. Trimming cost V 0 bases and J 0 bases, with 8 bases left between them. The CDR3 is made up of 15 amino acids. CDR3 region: CASGLVRGVNTEAFF. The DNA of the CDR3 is TGTGCTAGTGGTTTGGTACGCGGGGTGAACACTGAAGCTTTCTTT.

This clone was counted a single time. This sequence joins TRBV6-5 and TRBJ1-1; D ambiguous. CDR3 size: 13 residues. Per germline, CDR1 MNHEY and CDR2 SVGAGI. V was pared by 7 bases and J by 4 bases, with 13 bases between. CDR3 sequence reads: CASTPPEGTEAFF. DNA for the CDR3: TGTGCCAGCACTCCGCCCGAGGGCACTGAAGCTTTCTTT.

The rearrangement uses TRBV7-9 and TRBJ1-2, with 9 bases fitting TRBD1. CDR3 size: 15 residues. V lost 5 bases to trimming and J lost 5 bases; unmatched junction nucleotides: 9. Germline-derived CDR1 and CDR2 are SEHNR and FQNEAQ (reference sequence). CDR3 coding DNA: TGTGCCAGCAGCATGGGCGGGACAGGGATATATGGCTACACCTTC. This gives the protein CASSMGGTGIYGYTF.

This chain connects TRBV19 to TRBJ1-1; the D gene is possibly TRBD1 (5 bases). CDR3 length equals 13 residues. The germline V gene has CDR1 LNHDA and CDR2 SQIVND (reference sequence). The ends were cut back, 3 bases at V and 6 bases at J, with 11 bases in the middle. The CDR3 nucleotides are TGTGCCAGTAGTATCTTTAGGGACGCTGAAGCTTTCTTT. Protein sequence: CASSIFRDAEAFF.

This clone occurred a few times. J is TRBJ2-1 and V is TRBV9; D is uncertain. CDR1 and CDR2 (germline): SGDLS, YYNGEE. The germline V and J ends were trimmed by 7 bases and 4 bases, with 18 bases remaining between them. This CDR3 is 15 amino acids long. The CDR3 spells CASSKGTLRYNEQFF. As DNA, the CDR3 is TGTGCCAGCTCGAAGGGCACCCTGAGGTACAATGAGCAGTTCTTC.

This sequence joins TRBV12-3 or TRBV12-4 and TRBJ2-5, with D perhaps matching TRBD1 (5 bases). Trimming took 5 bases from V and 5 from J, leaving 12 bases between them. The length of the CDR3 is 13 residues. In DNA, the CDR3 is TGTGCCAGCAGTAAAGGGGTTGGCGAGACCCAGTACTTC. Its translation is CASSKGVGETQYF.

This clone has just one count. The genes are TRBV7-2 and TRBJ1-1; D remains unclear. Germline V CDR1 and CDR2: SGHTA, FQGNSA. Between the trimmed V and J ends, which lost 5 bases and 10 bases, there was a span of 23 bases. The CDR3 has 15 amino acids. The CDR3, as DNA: TGTGCCAGCAGCAGAACTACGGCGAAGACCTCCGGAGCTTTCTTT. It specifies CASSRTTAKTSGAFF.

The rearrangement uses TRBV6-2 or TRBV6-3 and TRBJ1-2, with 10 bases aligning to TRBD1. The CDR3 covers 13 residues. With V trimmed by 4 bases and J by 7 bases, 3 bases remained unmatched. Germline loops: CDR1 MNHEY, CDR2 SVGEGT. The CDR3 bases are TGTGCCAGCAGTTTGGGACAGGGGTTTGGCTACACCTTC. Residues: CASSLGQGFGYTF.

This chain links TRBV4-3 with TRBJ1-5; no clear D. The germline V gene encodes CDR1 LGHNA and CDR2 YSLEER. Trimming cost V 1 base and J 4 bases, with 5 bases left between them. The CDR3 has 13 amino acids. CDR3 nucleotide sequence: TGCGCCAGCAGCCAAGGAGGAAATCAGCCCCAGCATTTT. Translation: CASSQGGNQPQHF.

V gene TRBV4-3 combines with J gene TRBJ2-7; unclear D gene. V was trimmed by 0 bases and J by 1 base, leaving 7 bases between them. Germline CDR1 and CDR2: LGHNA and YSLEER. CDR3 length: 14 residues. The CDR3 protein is CASSQDPQSYEQYF. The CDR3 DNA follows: TGCGCCAGCAGCCAAGATCCACAATCCTACGAGCAGTACTTC.

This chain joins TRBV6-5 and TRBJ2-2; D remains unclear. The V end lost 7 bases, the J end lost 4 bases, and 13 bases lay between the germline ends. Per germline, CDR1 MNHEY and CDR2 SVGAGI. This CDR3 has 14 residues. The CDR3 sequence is CASTTLGSTGELFF. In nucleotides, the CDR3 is TGTGCCAGCACGACTCTGGGAAGCACCGGGGAGCTGTTTTTT.

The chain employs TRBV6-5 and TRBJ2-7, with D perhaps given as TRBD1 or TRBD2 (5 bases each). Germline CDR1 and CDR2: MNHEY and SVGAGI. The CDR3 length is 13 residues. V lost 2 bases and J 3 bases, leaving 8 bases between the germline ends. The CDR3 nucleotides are TGTGCCAGCAGTTACCGGGACGGCTACGAGCAGTACTTC. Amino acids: CASSYRDGYEQYF.

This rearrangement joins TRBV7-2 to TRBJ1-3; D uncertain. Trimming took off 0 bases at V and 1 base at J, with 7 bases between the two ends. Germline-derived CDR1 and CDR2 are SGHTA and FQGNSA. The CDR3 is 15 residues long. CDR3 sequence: CASSLARDSGNTIYF. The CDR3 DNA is TGTGCCAGCAGCTTAGCGCGGGATTCTGGAAACACCATATATTTT.

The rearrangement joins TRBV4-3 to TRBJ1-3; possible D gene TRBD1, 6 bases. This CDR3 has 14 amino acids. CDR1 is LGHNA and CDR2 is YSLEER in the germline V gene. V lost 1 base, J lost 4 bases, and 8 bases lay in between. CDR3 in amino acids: CASSQVGGGNTIYF. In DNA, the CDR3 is TGCGCCAGCAGCCAAGTGGGGGGCGGAAACACCATATATTTT.

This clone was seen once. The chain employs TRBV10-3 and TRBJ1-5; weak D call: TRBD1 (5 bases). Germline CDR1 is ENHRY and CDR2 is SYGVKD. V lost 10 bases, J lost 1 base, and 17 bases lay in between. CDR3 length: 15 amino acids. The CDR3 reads CATGVQTASNQPQHF. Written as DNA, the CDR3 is TGTGCCACCGGGGTCCAGACAGCCAGCAATCAGCCCCAGCATTTT.